This T cell receptor (beta chain) is from a study of control samples from healthy donors and cancer patients. Trimming cost V 2 bases and J 1 base, with 11 bases left between them. The CDR3 consists of 15 residues. Germline V gene sequence: CDR1 PRHDT, CDR2 FYEKMQ (reference sequence). Produced via immunoSEQ multiplex PCR; TCRdb's table is partial and in-frame only. This repertoire includes about 200,000 clones. The receptor comes from a woman aged 25 to 39 in good health. Sequencing was done on a sample of blood. V usage is TRBV13 and J usage is TRBJ1-1, with D tentatively TRBD1 (5 bases). In DNA form, the CDR3 reads TGTGCCAGCAGCTTAAAGAGGGGTAAGAACACTGAAGCTTTCTTT. Its translation is CASSLKRGKNTEAFF.